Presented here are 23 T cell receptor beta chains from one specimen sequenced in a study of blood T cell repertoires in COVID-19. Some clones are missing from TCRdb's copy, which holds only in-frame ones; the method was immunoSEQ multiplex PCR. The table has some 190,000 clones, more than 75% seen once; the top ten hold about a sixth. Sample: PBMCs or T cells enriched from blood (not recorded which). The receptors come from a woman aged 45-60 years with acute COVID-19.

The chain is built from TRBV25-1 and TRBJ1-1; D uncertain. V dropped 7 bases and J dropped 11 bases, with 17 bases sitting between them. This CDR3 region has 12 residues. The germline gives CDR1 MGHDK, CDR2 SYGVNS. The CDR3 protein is CASTKTPPGAFF. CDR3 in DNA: TGTGCCAGCACCAAGACTCCTCCCGGGGCTTTCTTT.

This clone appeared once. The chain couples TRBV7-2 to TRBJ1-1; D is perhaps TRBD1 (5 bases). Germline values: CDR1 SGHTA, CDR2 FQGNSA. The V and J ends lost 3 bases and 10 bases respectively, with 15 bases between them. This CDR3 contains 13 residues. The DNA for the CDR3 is TGTGCCAGCAGCTTGATAACAGGTTCGGGAGCTTTCTTT. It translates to CASSLITGSGAFF.

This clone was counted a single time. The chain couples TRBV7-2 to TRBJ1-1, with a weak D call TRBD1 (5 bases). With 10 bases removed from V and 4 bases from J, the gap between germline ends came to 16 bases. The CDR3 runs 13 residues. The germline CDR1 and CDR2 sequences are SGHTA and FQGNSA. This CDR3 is CATRQPPGTEAFF. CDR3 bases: TGTGCCACCCGACAGCCCCCAGGCACTGAAGCTTTCTTT.

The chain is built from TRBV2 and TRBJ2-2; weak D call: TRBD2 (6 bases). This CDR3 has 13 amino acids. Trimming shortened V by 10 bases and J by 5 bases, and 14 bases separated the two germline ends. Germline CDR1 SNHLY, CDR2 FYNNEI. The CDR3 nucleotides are TGTGCCACTAGCAGGGACTGGACCGGGGAGCTGTTTTTT. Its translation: CATSRDWTGELFF.

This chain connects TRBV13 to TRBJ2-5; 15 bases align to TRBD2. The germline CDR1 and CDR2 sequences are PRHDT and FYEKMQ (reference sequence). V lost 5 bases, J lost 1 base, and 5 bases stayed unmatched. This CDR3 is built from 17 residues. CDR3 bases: TGTGCCAGCAGCGACCCGGGACTAGCGGGGGGCCAAGAGACCCAGTACTTC. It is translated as CASSDPGLAGGQETQYF.

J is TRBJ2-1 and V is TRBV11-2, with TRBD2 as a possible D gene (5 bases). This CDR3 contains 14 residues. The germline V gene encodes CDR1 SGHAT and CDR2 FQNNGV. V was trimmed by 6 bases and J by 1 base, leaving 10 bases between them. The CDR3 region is CASRRGPSYNEQFF. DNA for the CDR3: TGTGCCAGCAGACGAGGGCCTTCCTACAATGAGCAGTTCTTC.

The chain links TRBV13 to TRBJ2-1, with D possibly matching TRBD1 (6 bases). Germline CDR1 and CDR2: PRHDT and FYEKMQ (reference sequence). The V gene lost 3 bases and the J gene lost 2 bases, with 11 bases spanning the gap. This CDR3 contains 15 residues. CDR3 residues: CASSFSGETYNEQFF. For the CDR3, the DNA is TGTGCCAGCAGCTTCTCAGGGGAAACCTACAATGAGCAGTTCTTC.

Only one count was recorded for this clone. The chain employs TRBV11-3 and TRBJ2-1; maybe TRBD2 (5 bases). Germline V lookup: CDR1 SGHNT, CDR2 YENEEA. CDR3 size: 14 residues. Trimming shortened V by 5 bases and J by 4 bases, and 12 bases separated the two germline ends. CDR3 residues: CASSPGLDYNEQFF. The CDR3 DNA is TGTGCCAGCAGCCCAGGACTCGATTACAATGAGCAGTTCTTC.

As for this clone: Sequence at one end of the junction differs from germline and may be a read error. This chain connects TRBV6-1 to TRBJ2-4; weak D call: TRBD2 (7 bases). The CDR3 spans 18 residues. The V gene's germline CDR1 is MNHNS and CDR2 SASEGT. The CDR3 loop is CASSEGGGRILAKNIQYF. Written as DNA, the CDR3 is TGTGCCAGCAGCGAAGGGGGGGGGCGGATTCTAGCCAAAAACATTCAGTACTTC.

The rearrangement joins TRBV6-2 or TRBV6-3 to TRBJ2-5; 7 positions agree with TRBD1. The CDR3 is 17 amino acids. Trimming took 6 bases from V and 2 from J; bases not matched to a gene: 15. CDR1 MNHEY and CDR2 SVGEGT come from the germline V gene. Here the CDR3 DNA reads TGTGCCAGCAGCTTCCGCGAACAGGGGAAATTACAAGAGACCCAGTACTTC. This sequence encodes CASSFREQGKLQETQYF.

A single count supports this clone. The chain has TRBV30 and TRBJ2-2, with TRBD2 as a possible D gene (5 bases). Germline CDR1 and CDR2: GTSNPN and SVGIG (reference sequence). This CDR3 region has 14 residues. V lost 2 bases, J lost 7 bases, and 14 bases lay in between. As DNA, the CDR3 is TGTGCCTGGAGTTACTCCACGGCGGGCGGGGAGCTGTTTTTT. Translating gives CAWSYSTAGGELFF.

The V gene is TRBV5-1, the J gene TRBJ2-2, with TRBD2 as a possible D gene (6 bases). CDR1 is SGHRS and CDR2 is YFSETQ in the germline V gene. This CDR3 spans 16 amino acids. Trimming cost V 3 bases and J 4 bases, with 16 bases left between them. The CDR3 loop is CASSSARGEGTGELFF. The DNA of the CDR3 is TGCGCCAGCAGCTCCGCGCGGGGTGAGGGCACCGGGGAGCTGTTTTTT.

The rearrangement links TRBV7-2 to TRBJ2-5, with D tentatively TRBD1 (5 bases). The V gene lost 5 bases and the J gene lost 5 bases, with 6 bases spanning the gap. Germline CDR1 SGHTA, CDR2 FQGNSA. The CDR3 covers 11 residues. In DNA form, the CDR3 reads TGTGCCAGCAGCCCAGGGGAGACCCAGTACTTC. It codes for CASSPGETQYF.

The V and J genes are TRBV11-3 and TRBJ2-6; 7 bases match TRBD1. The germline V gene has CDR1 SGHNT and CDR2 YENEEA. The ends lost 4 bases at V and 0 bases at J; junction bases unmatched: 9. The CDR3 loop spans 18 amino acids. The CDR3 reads CASSSGTAPASGANVLTF. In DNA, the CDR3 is TGTGCCAGCAGCTCTGGGACAGCCCCGGCCTCTGGGGCCAACGTCCTGACTTTC.

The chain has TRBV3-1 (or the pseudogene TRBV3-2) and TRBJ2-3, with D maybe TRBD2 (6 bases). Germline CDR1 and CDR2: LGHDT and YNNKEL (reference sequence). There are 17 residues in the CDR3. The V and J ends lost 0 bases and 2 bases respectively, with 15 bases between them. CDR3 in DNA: TGTGCCAGCAGCCAAGACGATTCACGGGACTTCACAGATACGCAGTATTTT. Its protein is CASSQDDSRDFTDTQYF.

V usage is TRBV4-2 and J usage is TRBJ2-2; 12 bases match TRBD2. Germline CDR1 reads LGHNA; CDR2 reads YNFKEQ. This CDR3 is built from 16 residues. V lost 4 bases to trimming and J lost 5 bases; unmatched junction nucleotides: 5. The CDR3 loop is CASSPRLAGETGELFF. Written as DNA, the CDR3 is TGTGCCAGCAGCCCTAGACTAGCGGGGGAGACCGGGGAGCTGTTTTTT.

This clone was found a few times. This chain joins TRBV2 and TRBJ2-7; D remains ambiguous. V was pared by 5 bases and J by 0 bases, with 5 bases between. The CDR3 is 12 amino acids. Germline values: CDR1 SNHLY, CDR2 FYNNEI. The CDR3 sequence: CASSMSSYEQYV. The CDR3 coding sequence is TGTGCCAGCAGTATGAGCTCCTACGAGCAGTACGTC.

The CDR3 DNA is TGCGCCAGCAGCTTTGGGACATCATCCTACAATGAGCAGTTCTTC. Translated: CASSFGTSSYNEQFF. The chain carries TRBV5-1 and TRBJ2-1; a weak D match, TRBD1 (6 bases). The V end lost 2 bases, the J end lost 1 base, and 10 bases lay between the germline ends. This CDR3 has 15 residues. CDR1 is SGHRS, CDR2 YFSETQ, per germline.

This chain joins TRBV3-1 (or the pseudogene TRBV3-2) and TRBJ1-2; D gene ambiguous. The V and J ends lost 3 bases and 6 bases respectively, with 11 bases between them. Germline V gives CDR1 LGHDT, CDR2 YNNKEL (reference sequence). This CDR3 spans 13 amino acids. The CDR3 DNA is TGTGCCAGCAGCCAGCAGCCGCGGAATGGCTACACCTTC. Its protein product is CASSQQPRNGYTF.

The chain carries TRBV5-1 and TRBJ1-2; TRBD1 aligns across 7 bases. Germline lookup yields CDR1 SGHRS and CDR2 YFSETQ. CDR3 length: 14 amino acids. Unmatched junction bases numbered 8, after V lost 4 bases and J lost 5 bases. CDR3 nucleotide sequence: TGCGCCAGCAGCCAGACAGGGATGGATTATGGCTACACCTTC. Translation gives CASSQTGMDYGYTF.

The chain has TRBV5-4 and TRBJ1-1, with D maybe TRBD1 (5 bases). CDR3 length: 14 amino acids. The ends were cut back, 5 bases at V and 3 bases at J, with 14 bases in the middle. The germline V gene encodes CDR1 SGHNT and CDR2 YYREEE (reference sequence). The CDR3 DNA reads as TGTGCCAGCAGAATGGGGGGTGGCGACACTGAAGCTTTCTTT. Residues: CASRMGGGDTEAFF. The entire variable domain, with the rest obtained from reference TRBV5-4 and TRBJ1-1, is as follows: ETGVTQSPTHLIKTRGQQVTLRCSSQSGHNTVSWYQQALGQGPQFIFQYYREEENGRGNFPPRFSGLQFPNYSSELNVNALELDDSALYLCASRMGGGDTEAFFGQGTRLTVV.

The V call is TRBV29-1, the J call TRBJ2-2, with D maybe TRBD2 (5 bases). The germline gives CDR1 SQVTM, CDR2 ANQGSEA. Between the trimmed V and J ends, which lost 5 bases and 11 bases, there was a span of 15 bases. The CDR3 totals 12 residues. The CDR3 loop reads CSVSYRGHELFF. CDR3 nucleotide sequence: TGCAGCGTTTCTTATCGGGGTCACGAGCTGTTTTTT.

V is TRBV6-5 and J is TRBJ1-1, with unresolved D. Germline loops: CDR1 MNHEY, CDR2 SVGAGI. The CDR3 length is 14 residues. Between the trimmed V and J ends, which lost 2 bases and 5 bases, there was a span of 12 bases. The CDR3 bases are TGTGCCAGCAGTTACGAGGGAAGTCGAACTGAAGCTTTCTTT. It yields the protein CASSYEGSRTEAFF.